This T cell receptor beta chain appears in the sequencing data of a study of cytomegalovirus exposure and HLA in healthy donors. This CDR3 region has 12 residues. Germline loops: CDR1 SEHNR, CDR2 FQNEAQ (reference sequence). The V end was cut by 5 bases, the J end by 7 bases, with 9 bases between. The PCR made use of 60 Vbeta and 13 Jbeta primers. TCRdb's table, derived via immunoSEQ multiplex PCR, lists solely in-frame clones and lacks some. This table lists 100,000 to 150,000 clones. Study conclusions and caveats: The authors later found HLA-associated TCR beta chains more clonally expanded than equally common others.

About this clone: Its antigen is still unknown.

The sequence derives from a man aged 40-55 years in good health and CMV-seronegative. The chain carries TRBV7-9 and TRBJ1-5; D is unresolved. The sample consisted of PBMCs. The CDR3 protein is CASSVREQPQHF. The CDR3 region has the DNA TGTGCCAGCAGCGTACGGGAGCAGCCCCAGCATTTT.